A selection of T cell receptor beta chains follows, all from one sample in a study of OX40 agonist ivuxolimab in advanced cancers. Generated by immunoSEQ multiplex PCR, the TCRdb table keeps only in-frame clones and is missing some. The top ten clones hold approximately 24% of a sample with tens of thousands of clones, 90% to 95% of them seen once. Source: CD4+ or CD8+ T cells sorted from blood, taken in a trial of the OX40 agonist ivuxolimab. Receptors originate from an adult with an advanced solid tumor such as melanoma, head and neck, liver or kidney cancer. Each CDR3 is given with its conserved first and last residue. D genes are given only for firm matches. Clone size appears in some rows only: once, few, many, or a class for an expanded clone.

D	V	size	J	length	CDR3	DNA
NA	TRBV13	NA	TRBJ2-7	15	CASSLGQENPYEQYF	TGTGCCAGCAGCTTAGGACAGGAAAATCCCTACGAGCAGTACTTC
TRBD1	TRBV11-2	once	TRBJ1-2	15	CASSLVSRGNYGYTF	TGTGCCAGCAGCTTAGTCTCCAGGGGGAACTATGGCTACACCTTC
TRBD1	TRBV6-1	NA	TRBJ2-7	14	CASSGTGDSYEQYF	TGTGCCAGTTCCGGGACAGGGGACTCCTACGAGCAGTACTTC
NA	TRBV9	NA	TRBJ2-3	14	CASSARDSTDTQYF	TGTGCCAGCAGCGCCCGGGACAGCACAGATACGCAGTATTTT
TRBD1	TRBV6-1	NA	TRBJ2-7	15	CASSEEGDRDDEQYF	TGTGCCAGCAGTGAAGAAGGGGACAGGGATGACGAGCAGTACTTC
NA	TRBV13	NA	TRBJ1-2	15	CASSPAPIMNYGYTF	TGTGCCAGCAGCCCCGCGCCGATCATGAACTATGGCTACACCTTC
NA	TRBV7-8	NA	TRBJ1-1	16	CASSLGLRDRDTEAFF	TGTGCCAGCAGCTTAGGTCTACGGGATAGGGACACTGAAGCTTTCTTT
TRBD1	TRBV11-2	NA	TRBJ1-2	15	CASSFRQGTLYGYTF	TGTGCCAGCAGTTTTAGACAGGGTACACTCTATGGCTACACCTTC
NA	TRBV13	NA	TRBJ2-7	14	CASIQTGPRGEQYF	TGTGCCAGCATTCAGACAGGCCCCCGCGGGGAGCAGTACTTC
NA	TRBV15	NA	TRBJ1-1	16	CATSGYETSMNTEAFF	TGTGCCACCAGCGGGTATGAGACTAGCATGAACACTGAAGCTTTCTTT
NA	TRBV6-6	NA	TRBJ2-7	15	CASSYSAVSSYEQYF	TGTGCCAGCAGTTACTCAGCTGTTAGCTCCTACGAGCAGTACTTC
NA	TRBV2	NA	TRBJ2-7	16	CASREHWGKLDYEQYF	TGTGCCAGCAGGGAACATTGGGGCAAATTGGACTACGAGCAGTACTTC
NA	TRBV7-7	NA	TRBJ2-7	14	CASSTLPGSTEQYF	TGTGCTAGCAGCACCCTACCTGGCAGTACCGAGCAGTACTTC
TRBD2	TRBV29-1	once	TRBJ2-1	14	CSVDGGGESNEQFF	TGCAGCGTTGATGGGGGGGGTGAGAGCAATGAGCAGTTCTTC
TRBD2	TRBV15	NA	TRBJ2-7	15	CATSQGLAGGYEQYF	TGTGCCACCAGCCAAGGACTAGCGGGAGGATACGAGCAGTACTTC
NA	TRBV28	NA	TRBJ1-1	13	CASAGPPNTEAFF	TGTGCCAGCGCTGGACCGCCGAACACTGAAGCTTTCTTT
NA	TRBV4-3	NA	TRBJ2-7	13	CASSYGQSYEQYF	TGCGCCAGCAGCTATGGACAGTCCTACGAGCAGTACTTC
TRBD1	TRBV9	NA	TRBJ2-5	16	CASSVETGGWLETQYF	TGTGCCAGCAGCGTGGAAACAGGGGGCTGGTTAGAGACCCAGTACTTC
NA	TRBV12-5	NA	TRBJ1-1	13	CASGWTDNTEAFF	TGTGCTAGTGGTTGGACAGACAACACTGAAGCTTTCTTT
NA	TRBV6-1	once	TRBJ1-2	12	CASIEASYGYTF	TGTGCCAGCATTGAGGCCAGCTATGGCTACACCTTC
NA	TRBV9	NA	TRBJ2-3	15	CASSSRRGPPDTQYF	TGTGCCAGCAGCTCAAGGCGGGGTCCCCCAGATACGCAGTATTTT
TRBD1	TRBV5-6	NA	TRBJ1-2	14	CASSGTGQGGGYTF	TGTGCCAGCAGCGGAACCGGACAGGGAGGTGGCTACACCTTC
NA	TRBV19	NA	TRBJ2-1	15	CASSIRPVEYNEQFF	TGTGCCAGTAGTATTCGCCCGGTAGAGTACAATGAGCAGTTCTTC
TRBD1	TRBV5-6	NA	TRBJ2-1	14	CASSWDRGHNEQFF	TGTGCCAGCAGCTGGGACAGGGGTCACAATGAGCAGTTCTTC
NA	TRBV5-1	NA	TRBJ1-4	14	CASSSPGRTEKLFF	TGCGCCAGCAGCTCACCAGGTCGTACTGAAAAACTGTTTTTT
NA	TRBV19	NA	TRBJ2-1	14	CASSIRQDLDEQFF	TGTGCCAGTAGTATTCGGCAGGATCTGGATGAGCAGTTCTTC
NA	TRBV28	NA	TRBJ2-1	16	CASSLPTAYSYNEQFF	TGTGCCAGCAGTTTACCGACGGCTTACTCCTACAATGAGCAGTTCTTC
NA	TRBV30	NA	TRBJ1-5	17	CAWSVLLRQFSNQPQHF	TGTGCCTGGAGTGTACTTCTGCGGCAGTTTTCAAATCAGCCCCAGCATTTT
NA	TRBV13	once	TRBJ2-1	16	CASSHWRVSSYNEQFF	TGTGCCAGCAGCCACTGGCGGGTTAGCTCCTACAATGAGCAGTTCTTC
NA	TRBV13	NA	TRBJ2-5	15	CASSLVGGLEETQYF	TGTGCCAGCAGCTTAGTTGGGGGGCTAGAAGAGACCCAGTACTTC
TRBD2	TRBV29-1	NA	TRBJ2-7	16	CSVKATSREGRYEQYF	TGCAGCGTGAAGGCAACAAGCCGGGAGGGCCGTTACGAGCAGTACTTC
TRBD1	TRBV27	once	TRBJ1-2	14	CASTTGQGAAGYTF	TGTGCCAGCACGACGGGACAGGGGGCGGCTGGCTACACCTTC
NA	TRBV6-5	NA	TRBJ2-3	13	CASSYGSTDTQYF	TGTGCCAGCAGTTACGGGAGCACAGATACGCAGTATTTT
NA	TRBV5-6	NA	TRBJ2-7	13	CASSLPTDYEQYF	TGTGCCAGCAGCTTGCCAACAGACTACGAGCAGTACTTC
NA	TRBV6-5	NA	TRBJ1-1	12	CASSLLSSEAFF	TGTGCCAGCAGTCTCCTATCCTCCGAAGCTTTCTTT
TRBD2	TRBV9	NA	TRBJ2-1	15	CASSGASGRTDEQFF	TGTGCCAGCAGCGGGGCTAGCGGGAGGACGGATGAGCAGTTCTTC
TRBD1	TRBV9	NA	TRBJ2-7	13	CASSVDRGDEQYF	TGTGCCAGCAGCGTGGACAGGGGGGACGAGCAGTACTTC
TRBD1	TRBV10-1	NA	TRBJ2-2	17	CASTVEKGARTTGELFF	TGCGCCAGCACAGTGGAAAAGGGGGCGCGAACAACCGGGGAGCTGTTTTTT
NA	TRBV7-6	NA	TRBJ2-5	15	CASSLVGGAQETQYF	TGTGCCAGCAGCTTAGTGGGCGGGGCCCAAGAGACCCAGTACTTC
NA	TRBV28	NA	TRBJ2-7	14	CASSLGGVANEQYF	TGTGCCAGCAGTTTAGGCGGTGTCGCTAACGAGCAGTACTTC
TRBD1	TRBV9	NA	TRBJ2-5	14	CASSVGDRQETQYF	TGTGCCAGCAGCGTAGGGGACAGACAAGAGACCCAGTACTTC
NA	TRBV9	NA	TRBJ2-7	14	CASSDRGELVEQYF	TGTGCCAGCAGTGACAGAGGGGAGCTTGTCGAGCAGTACTTC
TRBD2	TRBV4-1	NA	TRBJ2-3	16	CASSQIAGGPTDTQYF	TGCGCCAGCAGCCAAATAGCGGGAGGGCCCACAGATACGCAGTATTTT
NA	TRBV9	NA	TRBJ2-7	15	CASSVGDLSSGEQYF	TGTGCCAGCAGCGTCGGGGACTTAAGCTCCGGCGAGCAGTACTTC
TRBD2	TRBV4-3	NA	TRBJ2-7	16	CASSQDRTSGRAEQYF	TGCGCCAGCAGCCAAGATAGGACTAGCGGGAGGGCCGAGCAGTACTTC
TRBD1	TRBV9	NA	TRBJ1-2	16	CASTGGRGTPNYGYTF	TGTGCCAGCACCGGTGGCAGGGGGACTCCTAACTATGGCTACACCTTC
TRBD1	TRBV11-2	NA	TRBJ2-7	17	CASSLGTGQGRTYEQYF	TGTGCCAGCAGCCTTGGTACTGGACAGGGTCGAACCTACGAGCAGTACTTC
TRBD1	TRBV7-7	NA	TRBJ2-2	19	CASSSYGDIQGKVSGELFF	TGTGCTAGCAGCTCATATGGGGATATACAGGGGAAGGTCTCGGGGGAGCTGTTTTTT
NA	TRBV11-3	NA	TRBJ1-6	13	CASSLAPGSPLHF	TGTGCCAGCAGCTTGGCCCCCGGATCACCCCTCCACTTT
TRBD1	TRBV6-6	once	TRBJ2-5	15	CASVTGTGVLETQYF	TGTGCCAGCGTTACCGGGACAGGGGTTTTAGAGACCCAGTACTTC
TRBD1	TRBV19	NA	TRBJ2-7	12	CASSRTGYEQYF	TGTGCCAGTAGTAGGACAGGATACGAGCAGTACTTC
NA	TRBV12-5	NA	TRBJ1-1	12	CASGFGNTEAFF	TGTGCTAGTGGTTTTGGGAACACTGAAGCTTTCTTT